This T cell receptor beta chain was captured in a study of T cells in Graves' hyperthyroidism and ophthalmopathy. This clonotype showed up many times. The antigen remains unidentified. Overall study findings and caveats: The majority of expanded thyroid clonotypes above 0.001 also appeared in blood.

Uncontrolled infection, other autoimmune disease, pregnancy or lactation disqualified patients from enrolment. Diagnostic decisions used clinical symptoms, serum thyroxine and TRAb, thyroid ultrasound and orbital computed tomography. The PBMCs were sourced from fresh peripheral blood (around 10 ml). Amplified TCR beta CDR3 regions came from RNA transcripts. A first-round RT-PCR of the TCR CDR3 used the HTBI primer set. TCRdb processed the multiplex PCR reads anew with MiXCR; each CDR3 protein has one entry. Of about 600,000 distinct CDR3 sequences listed, roughly 14% were seen once; the top ten hold roughly an eighth. The CDR3 is 15 amino acids. Germline trimming cut 1 base from V and 6 bases from J; bases unmatched to any gene: 8. The germline gives CDR1 SGHNT, CDR2 YENEEA.

Sequencing input: blood. The sequence came from a woman in her 50s with Graves' ophthalmopathy. The chain couples TRBV11-3 to TRBJ2-7, with 8 bases matching TRBD2. The DNA for the CDR3 is TGTGCCAGCAGCTTAGGCCTAGCGGGTGTTTGCGAGCAGTACTTC. As protein: CASSLGLAGVCEQYF.